The 6 T cell receptor beta chains reported below all come from one sample, sequenced in a study of T cell repertoires in cytomegalovirus infection. TCRdb reanalysed the reads using MiXCR and keeps one entry per CDR3 protein. Among roughly 640,000 distinct CDR3 sequences listed, approximately 24% were seen once. The sequencing input was CD8+ T cells from PBMCs. The receptors come from a human donor in good health (CMV status not recorded). Some clones in this sample may be carry-over from other donors' samples.

In nucleotides, the CDR3 is TGTGCCAGCAGCTTAGGCCGAGGTAATGGTGAAAAACTGTTTTTT. Its protein product is CASSLGRGNGEKLFF. The chain recombines TRBV13 with TRBJ1-4, with D uncertain. The CDR3 spans 15 residues. V gave up 0 bases and J gave up 7 bases, with 12 bases separating them. The germline V gene has CDR1 PRHDT and CDR2 FYEKMQ (reference sequence).

The chain has TRBV15 and TRBJ2-1; D is possibly TRBD2 (6 bases). This CDR3 is built from 15 residues. V was clipped by 1 base and J by 3 bases, with 10 bases between them. Germline loops: CDR1 LNHNV, CDR2 YYDKDF (reference sequence). The CDR3 is CATSRGAGYYNEQFF. The CDR3 nucleotides read TGTGCCACCAGCAGAGGAGCGGGCTACTACAATGAGCAGTTCTTC.

The V gene is TRBV7-9, the J gene TRBJ1-5, with D tentatively TRBD1 (5 bases). Trimming pared 1 base from V and 6 bases from J, leaving 10 bases between. Per the germline V gene, CDR1 is SEHNR and CDR2 is FQNEAQ (reference sequence). This CDR3 is 14 amino acids long. The CDR3 region is CASSLGEGPQPQHF. DNA for the CDR3: TGTGCCAGCAGCTTAGGAGAGGGGCCTCAGCCCCAGCATTTT. Full variable domain (rest looked up from reference TRBV7-9 and TRBJ1-5): DTGVSQNPRHKITKRGQNVTFRCDPISEHNRLYWYRQTLGQGPEFLTYFQNEAQLEKSRLLSDRFSAERPKGSFSTLEIQRTEQGDSAMYLCASSLGEGPQPQHFGDGTRLSIL.

This clonotype showed up many times. The V call is TRBV6-5, the J call TRBJ1-6; tentatively, D is TRBD1 (6 bases). The CDR3 contains 14 residues. Germline CDR1 MNHEY, CDR2 SVGAGI. Trimming left V 3 bases short and J 14 bases short, with 17 bases between. In nucleotides, the CDR3 is TGTGCCAGCAGTTATGGGACACCGGGAGGGACCCTCCACTTT. This codes for CASSYGTPGGTLHF.

This clonotype appeared many times. CDR3 in amino acids: CASSYGAAHNEQFF. CDR3 sequence (DNA): TGTGCCAGCAGTTACGGCGCGGCTCACAATGAGCAGTTCTTC. The gene calls are TRBV6-2 or TRBV6-3 and TRBJ2-1; D call uncertain. CDR3 length equals 14 residues. Per germline, CDR1 MNHEY and CDR2 SVGEGT. V was trimmed by 2 bases and J by 5 bases, leaving 10 bases between them.

V and J are TRBV2 and TRBJ1-5; 7 bases fit TRBD1. There are 15 residues in the CDR3. Germline V gives CDR1 SNHLY, CDR2 FYNNEI. V lost 4 bases to trimming and J lost 4 bases; unmatched junction nucleotides: 7. CDR3 nucleotides: TGTGCCAGCAGTGTGCAGGGGGGGACGAATCAGCCCCAGCATTTT. Encoded protein: CASSVQGGTNQPQHF. Drawing the rest from reference TRBV2 and TRBJ1-5, the complete variable domain is EPEVTQTPSHQVTQMGQEVILRCVPISNHLYFYWYRQILGQKVEFLVSFYNNEISEKSEIFDDQFSVERPDGSNFTLKIRSTKLEDSAMYFCASSVQGGTNQPQHFGDGTRLSIL.